This T cell receptor beta chain was profiled in a study of cytomegalovirus exposure and HLA in healthy donors. Sequenced by immunoSEQ multiplex PCR; TCRdb stores in-frame clones only, minus some. Among hundreds of thousands of clones, roughly 88% were seen once, and the ten largest hold about 0.8%. Input material: PBMCs. The TCR originated in a woman younger than 30 in good health and CMV-seronegative.

The CDR3 is CASSSSGMREETQYF. CDR3 DNA sequence: TGTGCCAGCAGTTCCTCGGGTATGAGGGAAGAGACCCAGTACTTC. The J gene is TRBJ2-5, the V gene TRBV28, with D possibly matching TRBD2 (5 bases). Germline V gene sequence: CDR1 MDHEN, CDR2 SYDVKM. Trimming shortened V by 4 bases and J by 3 bases, and 15 bases separated the two germline ends. The CDR3 sequence is 15 residues long.